This entry concerns a single T cell receptor (beta chain). CDR3 size: 16 residues. The V gene's germline CDR1 is MDHEN and CDR2 SYDVKM. V was cut by 2 bases and J by 7 bases, with 15 bases left in between. This specimen comes from a study of cytomegalovirus exposure and HLA in healthy donors. Primers included in the PCR were 60 Vbeta and 13 Jbeta primers. Clones were read by immunoSEQ multiplex PCR, and TCRdb kept only the in-frame ones, dropping some. The sample holds 130,000 or so clones, 75% to 85% seen once. The J gene is TRBJ1-6, the V gene TRBV28; D is uncertain. The sequence came from a woman aged 50 to 65 in good health and CMV-seropositive. The sequencing sample was made of PBMCs. The CDR3 protein is CASSLGSAVFNSPLHF. As DNA, the CDR3 is TGTGCCAGCAGTTTAGGCTCAGCGGTGTTCAATTCACCCCTCCACTTT.